This TCR beta chain was identified in a study of PD-1 blockade in classical Hodgkin lymphoma. Some clones are missing from TCRdb's copy, which holds only in-frame ones; the method was immunoSEQ multiplex PCR. The data show approximately 28,000 clones, with around 85% seen just once and 0.55% to 0.7% held by the top ten. Noted time point: cycle 4 day 1 (C4D1), after about 6 weeks of nivolumab. Every patient experienced relapse after autologous stem cell transplantation, and brentuximab vedotin exposure varied. With magnetic negative selection, CD4+ T cells were purified from PBMCs that had been thawed. V lost 3 bases and J lost 0; bases outside the gene matches: 5. The CDR3 runs 16 residues. Looked up from germline, CDR1 is KGHSH and CDR2 is LQKENI.

The J gene is TRBJ1-1, the V gene TRBV18, with 9 bases lining up with TRBD1. The sequenced sample was CD4+ T cells from blood, obtained before the fourth cycle of nivolumab. The clonotype was recovered from a human donor with classical Hodgkin lymphoma. CDR3 protein: CASSPGTGSMNTEAFF. The DNA for the CDR3 is TGTGCCAGCTCACCCGGGACAGGGTCGATGAACACTGAAGCTTTCTTT.